This T cell receptor (beta chain) was identified during a study of blood T cell repertoires in COVID-19. In assigning cohorts, the study relied on participant-reported clinical history. This CDR3 is built from 16 residues. The germline CDR1 and CDR2 sequences are SGHTA and FQGTGA. The V end lost 4 bases, the J end lost 6 bases, and 19 bases lay between the germline ends. The data were produced by immunoSEQ multiplex PCR, yet TCRdb's version contains in-frame clones alone and is incomplete. The sample includes about 180,000 clones, around 86% of them seen just once. This clonotype originated in a woman in her twenties or thirties who had recovered from COVID-19. Input material: PBMCs or T cells enriched from blood (not recorded which). The chain employs TRBV7-3 and TRBJ2-1; tentatively, D is TRBD1 (6 bases). CDR3 sequence (DNA): TGTGCCAGCAGCTCCCAACTACAGGGTCCTGGCAATGAGCAGTTCTTC. This translates into CASSSQLQGPGNEQFF.